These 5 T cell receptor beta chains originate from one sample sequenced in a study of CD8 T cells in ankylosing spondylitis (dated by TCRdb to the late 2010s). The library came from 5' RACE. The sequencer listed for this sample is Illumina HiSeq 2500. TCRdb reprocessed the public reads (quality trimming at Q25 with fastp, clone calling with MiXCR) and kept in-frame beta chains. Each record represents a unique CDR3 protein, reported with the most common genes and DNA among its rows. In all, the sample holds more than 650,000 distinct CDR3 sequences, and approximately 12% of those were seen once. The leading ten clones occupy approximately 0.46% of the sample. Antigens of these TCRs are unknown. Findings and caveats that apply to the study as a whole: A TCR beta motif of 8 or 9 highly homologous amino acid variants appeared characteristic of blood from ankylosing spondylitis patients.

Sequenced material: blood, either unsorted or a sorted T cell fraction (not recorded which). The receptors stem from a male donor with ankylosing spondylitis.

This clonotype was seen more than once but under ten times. The CDR3 loop reads CASSQDGQPQHF. The CDR3 DNA reads TGTGCCAGCAGCCAAGATGGGCAGCCCCAGCATTTT. The gene calls are TRBV4-2 and TRBJ1-5; no clear D. Germline assignment: CDR1 LGHNA and CDR2 YNFKEQ. This CDR3 is 12 amino acids long. Trimming took off 0 bases at V and 7 bases at J, with 4 bases between the two ends.

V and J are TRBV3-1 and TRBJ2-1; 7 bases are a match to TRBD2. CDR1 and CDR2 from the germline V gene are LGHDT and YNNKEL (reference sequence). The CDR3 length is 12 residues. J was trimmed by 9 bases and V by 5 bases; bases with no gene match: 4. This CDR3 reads CASSWTRGEQFF. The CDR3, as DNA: TGTGCCAGCAGCTGGACTAGAGGTGAGCAGTTCTTC.

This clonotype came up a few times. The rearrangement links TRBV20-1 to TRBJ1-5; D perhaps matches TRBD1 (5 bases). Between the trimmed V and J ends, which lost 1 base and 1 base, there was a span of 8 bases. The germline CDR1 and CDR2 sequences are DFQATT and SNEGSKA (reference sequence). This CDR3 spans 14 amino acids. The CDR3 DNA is TGCAGTGCTAGAGGGCAGGGCAGCAATCAGCCCCAGCATTTT. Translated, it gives CSARGQGSNQPQHF.

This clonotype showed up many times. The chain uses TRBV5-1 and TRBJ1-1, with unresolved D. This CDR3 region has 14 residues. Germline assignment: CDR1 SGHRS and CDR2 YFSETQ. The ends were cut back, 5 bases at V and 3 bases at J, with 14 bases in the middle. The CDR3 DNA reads TGCGCCAGCAGTGTATCCCGGCTGGACACTGAAGCTTTCTTT. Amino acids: CASSVSRLDTEAFF.

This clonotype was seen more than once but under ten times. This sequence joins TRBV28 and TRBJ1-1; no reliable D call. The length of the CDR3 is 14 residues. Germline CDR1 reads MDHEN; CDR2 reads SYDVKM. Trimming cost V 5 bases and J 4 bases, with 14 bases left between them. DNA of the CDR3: TGTGCCAGCAGTCCTTTACACCCGAGCACTGAAGCTTTCTTT. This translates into CASSPLHPSTEAFF.